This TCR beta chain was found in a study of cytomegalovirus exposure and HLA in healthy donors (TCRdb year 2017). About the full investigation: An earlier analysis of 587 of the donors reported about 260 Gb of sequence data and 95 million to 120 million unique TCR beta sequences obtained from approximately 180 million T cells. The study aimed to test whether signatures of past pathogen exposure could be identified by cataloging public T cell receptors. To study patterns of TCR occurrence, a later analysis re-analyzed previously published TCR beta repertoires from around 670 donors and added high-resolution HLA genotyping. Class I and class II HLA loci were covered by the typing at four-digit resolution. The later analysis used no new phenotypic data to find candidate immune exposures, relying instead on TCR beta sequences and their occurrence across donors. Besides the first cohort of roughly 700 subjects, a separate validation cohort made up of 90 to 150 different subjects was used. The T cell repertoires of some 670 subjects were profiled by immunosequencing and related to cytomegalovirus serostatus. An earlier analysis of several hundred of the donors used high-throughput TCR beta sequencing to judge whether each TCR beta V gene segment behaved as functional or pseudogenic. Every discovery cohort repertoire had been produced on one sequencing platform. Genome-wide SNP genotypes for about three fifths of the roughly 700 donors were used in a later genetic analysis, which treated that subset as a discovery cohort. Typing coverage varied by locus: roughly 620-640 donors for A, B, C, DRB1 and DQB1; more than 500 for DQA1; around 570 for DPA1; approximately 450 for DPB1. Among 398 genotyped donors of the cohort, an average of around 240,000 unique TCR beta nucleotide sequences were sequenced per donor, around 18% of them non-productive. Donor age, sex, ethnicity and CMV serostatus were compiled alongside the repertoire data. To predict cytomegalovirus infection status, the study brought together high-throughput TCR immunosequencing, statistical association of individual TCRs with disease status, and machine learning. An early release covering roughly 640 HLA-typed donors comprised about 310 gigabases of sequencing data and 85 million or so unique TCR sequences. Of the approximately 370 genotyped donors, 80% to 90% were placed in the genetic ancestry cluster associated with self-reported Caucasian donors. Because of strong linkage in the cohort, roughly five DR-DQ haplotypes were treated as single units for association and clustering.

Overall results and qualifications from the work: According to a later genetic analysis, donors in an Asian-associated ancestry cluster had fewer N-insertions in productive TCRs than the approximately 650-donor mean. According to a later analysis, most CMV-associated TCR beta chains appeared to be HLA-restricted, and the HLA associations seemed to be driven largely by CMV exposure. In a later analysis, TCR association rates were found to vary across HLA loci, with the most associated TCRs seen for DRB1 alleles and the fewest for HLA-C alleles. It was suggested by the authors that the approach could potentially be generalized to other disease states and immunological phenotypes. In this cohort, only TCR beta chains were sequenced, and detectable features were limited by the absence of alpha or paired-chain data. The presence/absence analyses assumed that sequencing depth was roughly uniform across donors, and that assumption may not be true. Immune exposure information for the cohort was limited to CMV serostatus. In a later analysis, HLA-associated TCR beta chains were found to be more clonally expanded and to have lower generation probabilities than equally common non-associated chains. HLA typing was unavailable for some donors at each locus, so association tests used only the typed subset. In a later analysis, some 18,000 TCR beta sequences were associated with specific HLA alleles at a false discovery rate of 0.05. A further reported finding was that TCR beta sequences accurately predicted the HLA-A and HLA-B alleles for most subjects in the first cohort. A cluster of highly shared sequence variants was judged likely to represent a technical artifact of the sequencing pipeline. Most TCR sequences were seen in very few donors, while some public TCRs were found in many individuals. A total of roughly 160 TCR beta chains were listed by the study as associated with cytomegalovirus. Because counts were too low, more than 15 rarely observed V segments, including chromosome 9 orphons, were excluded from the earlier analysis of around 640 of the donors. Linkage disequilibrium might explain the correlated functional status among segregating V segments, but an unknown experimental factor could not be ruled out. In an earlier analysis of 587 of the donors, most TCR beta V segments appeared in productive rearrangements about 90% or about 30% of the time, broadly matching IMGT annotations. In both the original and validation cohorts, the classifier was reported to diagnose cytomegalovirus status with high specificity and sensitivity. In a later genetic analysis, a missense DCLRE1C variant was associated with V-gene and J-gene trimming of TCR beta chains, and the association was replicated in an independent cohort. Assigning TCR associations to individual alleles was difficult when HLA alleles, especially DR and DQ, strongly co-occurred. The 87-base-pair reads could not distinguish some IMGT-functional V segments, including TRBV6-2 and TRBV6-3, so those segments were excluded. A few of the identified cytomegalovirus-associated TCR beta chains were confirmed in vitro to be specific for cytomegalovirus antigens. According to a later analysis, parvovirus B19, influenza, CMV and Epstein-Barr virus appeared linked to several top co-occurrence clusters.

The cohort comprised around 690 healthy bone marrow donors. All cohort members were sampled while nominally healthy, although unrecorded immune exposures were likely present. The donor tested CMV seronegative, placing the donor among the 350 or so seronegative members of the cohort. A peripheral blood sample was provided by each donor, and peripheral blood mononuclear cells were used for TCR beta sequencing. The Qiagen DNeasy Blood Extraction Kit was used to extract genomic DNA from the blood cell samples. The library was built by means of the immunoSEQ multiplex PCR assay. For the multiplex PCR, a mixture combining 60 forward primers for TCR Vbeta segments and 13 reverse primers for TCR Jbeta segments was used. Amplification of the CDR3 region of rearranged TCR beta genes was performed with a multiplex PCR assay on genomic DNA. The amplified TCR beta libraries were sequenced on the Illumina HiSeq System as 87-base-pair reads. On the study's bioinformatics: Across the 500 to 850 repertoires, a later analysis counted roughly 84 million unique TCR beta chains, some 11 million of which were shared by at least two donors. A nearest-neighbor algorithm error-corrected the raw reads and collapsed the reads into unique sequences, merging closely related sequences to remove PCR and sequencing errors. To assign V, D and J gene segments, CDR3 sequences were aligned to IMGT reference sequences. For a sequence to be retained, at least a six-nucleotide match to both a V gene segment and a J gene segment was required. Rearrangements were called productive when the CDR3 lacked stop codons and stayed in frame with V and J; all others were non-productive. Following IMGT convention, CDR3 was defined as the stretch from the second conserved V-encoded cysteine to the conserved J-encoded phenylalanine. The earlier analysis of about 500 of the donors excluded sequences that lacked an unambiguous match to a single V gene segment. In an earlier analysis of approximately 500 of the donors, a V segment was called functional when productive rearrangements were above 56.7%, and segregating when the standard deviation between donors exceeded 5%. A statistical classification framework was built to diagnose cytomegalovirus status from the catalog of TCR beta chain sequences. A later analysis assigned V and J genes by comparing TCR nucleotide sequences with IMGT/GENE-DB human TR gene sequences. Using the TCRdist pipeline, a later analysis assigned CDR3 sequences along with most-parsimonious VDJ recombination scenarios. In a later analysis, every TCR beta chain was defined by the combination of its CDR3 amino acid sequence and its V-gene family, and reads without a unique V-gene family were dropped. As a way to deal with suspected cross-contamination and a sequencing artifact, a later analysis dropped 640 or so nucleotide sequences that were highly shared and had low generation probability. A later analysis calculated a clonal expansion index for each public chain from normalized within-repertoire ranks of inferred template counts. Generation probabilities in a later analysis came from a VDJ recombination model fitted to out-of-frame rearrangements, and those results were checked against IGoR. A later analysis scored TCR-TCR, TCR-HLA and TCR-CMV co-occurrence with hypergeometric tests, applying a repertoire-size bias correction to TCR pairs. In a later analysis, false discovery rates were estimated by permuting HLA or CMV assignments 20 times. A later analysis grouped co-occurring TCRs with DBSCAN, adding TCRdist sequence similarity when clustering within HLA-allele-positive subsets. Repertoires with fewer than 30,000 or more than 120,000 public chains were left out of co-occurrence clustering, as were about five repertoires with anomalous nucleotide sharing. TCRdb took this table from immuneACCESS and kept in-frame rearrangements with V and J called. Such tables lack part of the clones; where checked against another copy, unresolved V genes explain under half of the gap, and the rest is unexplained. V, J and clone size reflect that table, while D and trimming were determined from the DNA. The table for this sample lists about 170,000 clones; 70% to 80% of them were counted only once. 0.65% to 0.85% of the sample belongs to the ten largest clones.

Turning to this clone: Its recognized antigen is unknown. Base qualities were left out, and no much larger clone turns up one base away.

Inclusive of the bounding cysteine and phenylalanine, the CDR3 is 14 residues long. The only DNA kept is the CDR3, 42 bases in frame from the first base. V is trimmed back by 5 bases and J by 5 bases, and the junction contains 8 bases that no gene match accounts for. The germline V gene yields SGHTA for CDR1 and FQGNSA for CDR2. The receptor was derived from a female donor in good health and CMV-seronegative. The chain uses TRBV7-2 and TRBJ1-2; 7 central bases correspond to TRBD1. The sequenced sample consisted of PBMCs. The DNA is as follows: TGTGCCAGCAGCCCCGGGGCAGGGGGATATGGCTACACCTTC. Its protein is CASSPGAGGYGYTF.